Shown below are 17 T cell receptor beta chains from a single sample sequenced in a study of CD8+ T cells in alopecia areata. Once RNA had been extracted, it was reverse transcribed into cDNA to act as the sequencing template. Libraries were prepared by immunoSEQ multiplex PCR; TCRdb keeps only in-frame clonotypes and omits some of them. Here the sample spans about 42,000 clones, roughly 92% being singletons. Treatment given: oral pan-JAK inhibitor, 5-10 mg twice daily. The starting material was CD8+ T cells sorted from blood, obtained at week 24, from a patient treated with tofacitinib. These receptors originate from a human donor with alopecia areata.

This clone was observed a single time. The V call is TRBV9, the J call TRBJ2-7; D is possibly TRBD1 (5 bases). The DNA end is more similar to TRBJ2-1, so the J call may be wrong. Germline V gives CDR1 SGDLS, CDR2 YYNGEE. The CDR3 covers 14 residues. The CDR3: CASSPGSGDNEQFF. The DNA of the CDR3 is TGTGCCAGCAGCCCAGGGTCGGGCGACAATGAGCAGTTCTTC.

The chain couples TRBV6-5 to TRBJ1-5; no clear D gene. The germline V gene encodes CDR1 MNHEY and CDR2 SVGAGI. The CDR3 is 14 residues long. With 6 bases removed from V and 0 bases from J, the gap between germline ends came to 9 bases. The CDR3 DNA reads TGTGCCAGCAGCCCCTGGGATAGCAATCAGCCCCAGCATTTT. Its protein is CASSPWDSNQPQHF.

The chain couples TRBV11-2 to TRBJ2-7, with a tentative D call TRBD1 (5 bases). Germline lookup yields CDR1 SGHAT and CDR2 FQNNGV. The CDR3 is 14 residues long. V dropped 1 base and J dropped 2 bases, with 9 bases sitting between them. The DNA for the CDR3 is TGTGCCAGCAGCTTAGTCCCAGGGACCTACGAGCAGTACTTC. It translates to CASSLVPGTYEQYF. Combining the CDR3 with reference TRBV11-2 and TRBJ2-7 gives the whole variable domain EAGVAQSPRYKIIEKRQSVAFWCNPISGHATLYWYQQILGQGPKLLIQFQNNGVVDDSQLPKDRFSAERLKGVDSTLKIQPAKLEDSAVYLCASSLVPGTYEQYFGPGTRLTVT.

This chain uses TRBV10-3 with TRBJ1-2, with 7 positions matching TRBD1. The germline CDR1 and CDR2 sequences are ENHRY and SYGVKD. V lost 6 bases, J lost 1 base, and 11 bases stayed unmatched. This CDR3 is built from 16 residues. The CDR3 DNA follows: TGTGCCATCAGCCATCCCGGGACAGAGATTAACTATGGCTACACCTTC. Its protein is CAISHPGTEINYGYTF.

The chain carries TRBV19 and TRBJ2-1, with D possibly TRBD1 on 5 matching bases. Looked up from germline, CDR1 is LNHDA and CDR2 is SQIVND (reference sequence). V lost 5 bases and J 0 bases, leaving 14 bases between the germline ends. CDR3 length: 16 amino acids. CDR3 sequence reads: CASSQTEPSSYNEQFF. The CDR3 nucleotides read TGTGCCAGTAGTCAGACAGAACCCAGCTCCTACAATGAGCAGTTCTTC.

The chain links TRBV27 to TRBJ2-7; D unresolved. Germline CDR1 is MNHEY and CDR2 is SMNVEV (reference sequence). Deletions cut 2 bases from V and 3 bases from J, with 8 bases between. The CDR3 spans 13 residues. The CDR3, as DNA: TGTGCCAGCAGTTTAGGTAGATTCTACGAGCAGTACTTC. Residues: CASSLGRFYEQYF.

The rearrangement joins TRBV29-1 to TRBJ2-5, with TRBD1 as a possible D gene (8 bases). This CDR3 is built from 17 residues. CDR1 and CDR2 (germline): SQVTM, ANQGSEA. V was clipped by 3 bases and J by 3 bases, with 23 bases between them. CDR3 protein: CSVEEGGTGPGKETQYF. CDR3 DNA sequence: TGCAGCGTTGAGGAGGGAGGGACAGGTCCTGGGAAAGAGACCCAGTACTTC.

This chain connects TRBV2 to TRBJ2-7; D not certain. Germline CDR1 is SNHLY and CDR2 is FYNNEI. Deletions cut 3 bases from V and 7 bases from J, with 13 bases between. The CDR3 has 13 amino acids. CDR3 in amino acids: CASSDYTAWEQYF. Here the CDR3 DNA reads TGTGCCAGCAGTGACTATACAGCGTGGGAGCAGTACTTC.

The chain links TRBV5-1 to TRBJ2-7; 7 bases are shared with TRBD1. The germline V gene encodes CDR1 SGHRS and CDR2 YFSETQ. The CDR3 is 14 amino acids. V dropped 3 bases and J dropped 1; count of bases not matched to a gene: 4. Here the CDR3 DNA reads TGCGCCAGCAGCTCCGGGACAGATTCCTACGAGCAGTACTTC. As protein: CASSSGTDSYEQYF.

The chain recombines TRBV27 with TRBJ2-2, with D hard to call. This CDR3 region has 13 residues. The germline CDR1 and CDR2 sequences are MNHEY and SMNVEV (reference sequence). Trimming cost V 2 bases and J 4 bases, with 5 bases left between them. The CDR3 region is CASSLKVTGELFF. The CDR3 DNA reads TGTGCCAGCAGTTTAAAGGTCACCGGGGAGCTGTTTTTT.

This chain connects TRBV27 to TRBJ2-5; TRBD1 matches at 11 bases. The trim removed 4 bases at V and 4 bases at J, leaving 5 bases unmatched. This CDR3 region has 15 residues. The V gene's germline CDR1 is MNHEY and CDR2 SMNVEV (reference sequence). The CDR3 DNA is TGTGCCAGCAGTTCTGGACAGGGGGCGGGAGAGACCCAGTACTTC. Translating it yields CASSSGQGAGETQYF.

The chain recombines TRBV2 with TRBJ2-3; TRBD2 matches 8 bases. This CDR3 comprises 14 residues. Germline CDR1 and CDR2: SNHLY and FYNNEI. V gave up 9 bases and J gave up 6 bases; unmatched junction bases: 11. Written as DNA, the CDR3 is TGTGCCAGTCCAGCGGGGGCCTCCAGCGATACGCAGTATTTT. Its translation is CASPAGASSDTQYF. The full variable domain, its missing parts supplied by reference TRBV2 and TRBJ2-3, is EPEVTQTPSHQVTQMGQEVILRCVPISNHLYFYWYRQILGQKVEFLVSFYNNEISEKSEIFDDQFSVERPDGSNFTLKIRSTKLEDSAMYFCASPAGASSDTQYFGPGTRLTVL.

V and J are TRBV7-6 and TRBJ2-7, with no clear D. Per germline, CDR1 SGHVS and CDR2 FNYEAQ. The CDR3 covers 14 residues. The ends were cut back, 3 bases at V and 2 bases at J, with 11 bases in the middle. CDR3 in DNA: TGTGCCAGCAGCTTTACTGGGGAAACCTACGAGCAGTACTTC. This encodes CASSFTGETYEQYF. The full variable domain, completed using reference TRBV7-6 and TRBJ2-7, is GAGVSQSPRYKVTKRGQDVALRCDPISGHVSLYWYRQALGQGPEFLTYFNYEAQQDKSGLPNDRFSAERPEGSISTLTIQRTEQRDSAMYRCASSFTGETYEQYFGPGTRLTVT.

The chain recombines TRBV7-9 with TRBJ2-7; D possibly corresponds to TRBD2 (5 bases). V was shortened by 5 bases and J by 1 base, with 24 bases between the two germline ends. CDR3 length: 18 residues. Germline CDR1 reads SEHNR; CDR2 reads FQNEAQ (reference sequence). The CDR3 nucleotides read TGTGCCAGCAGCCCGACTCTAGATGCCGGGGAATCGTCCTACGAGCAGTACTTC. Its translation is CASSPTLDAGESSYEQYF.

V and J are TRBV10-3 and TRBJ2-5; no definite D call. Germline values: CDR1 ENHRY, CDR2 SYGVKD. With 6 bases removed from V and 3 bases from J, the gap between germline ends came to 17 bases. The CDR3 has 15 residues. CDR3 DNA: TGTGCCATCAGATCCGGGCTGTATGGGGAAGAGACCCAGTACTTC. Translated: CAIRSGLYGEETQYF.

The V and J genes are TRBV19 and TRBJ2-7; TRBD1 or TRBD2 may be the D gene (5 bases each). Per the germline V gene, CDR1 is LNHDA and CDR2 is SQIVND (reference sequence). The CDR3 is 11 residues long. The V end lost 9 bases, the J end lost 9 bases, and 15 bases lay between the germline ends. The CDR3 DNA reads TGTGCCAGCGGGGACCGCCAGCCGCAGTACTTC. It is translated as CASGDRQPQYF.

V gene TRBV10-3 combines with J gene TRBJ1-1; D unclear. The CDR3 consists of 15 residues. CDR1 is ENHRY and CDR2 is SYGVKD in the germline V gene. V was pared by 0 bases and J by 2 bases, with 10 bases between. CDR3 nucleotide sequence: TGTGCCATCAGTGAGTCGAGCTCCCCAAACACTGAAGCTTTCTTT. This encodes CAISESSSPNTEAFF.